The rows below give T cell receptor beta chains drawn from one sample of a study of cytomegalovirus exposure and HLA in healthy donors. Here immunoSEQ multiplex PCR was the method, and the copy in TCRdb shows in-frame clones only, minus some. The listing contains roughly 73,000 clones. The source material was PBMCs. These receptors were collected from a man aged 50-59 years in good health and CMV-seropositive. Each CDR3 is given with its conserved first and last residue. The order of the fields is V gene, D gene, J gene, CDR3 protein, CDR3 DNA. The D gene is left open where the match is weak.

V: TRBV4-1; D: TRBD1; J: TRBJ1-5; CDR3: CASSQEPTDRGGPQPQHF; DNA: TGCGCCAGCAGCCAAGAGCCTACGGACAGGGGAGGCCCTCAGCCCCAGCATTTT
V: TRBV19; D: .; J: TRBJ1-1; CDR3: CASTLSPGREGTEAFF; DNA: TGTGCCAGTACCTTGTCCCCGGGACGGGAGGGGACTGAAGCTTTCTTT
V: TRBV6-6; D: TRBD1; J: TRBJ2-4; CDR3: CASTATGVKNIQYF; DNA: TGTGCCAGCACCGCGACAGGGGTCAAAAACATTCAGTACTTC
V: TRBV29-1; D: TRBD2; J: TRBJ2-1; CDR3: CSVFGLAGTGGEQFF; DNA: TGCAGCGTCTTCGGACTAGCGGGGACCGGAGGTGAGCAGTTCTTC
V: TRBV5-1; D: .; J: TRBJ2-3; CDR3: CASSLNGGSLEYF; DNA: TGCGCCAGCAGCTTGAACGGTGGTAGCCTTGAGTATTTT
V: TRBV2; D: TRBD2; J: TRBJ2-2; CDR3: CASTRSRGGGGELFF; DNA: TGTGCCAGCACCAGATCACGGGGGGGCGGCGGGGAGCTGTTTTTT
V: TRBV9; D: .; J: TRBJ1-4; CDR3: CASSQGATNEKLFF; DNA: TGTGCCAGCAGTCAGGGTGCAACTAATGAAAAACTGTTTTTT
V: TRBV7-9; D: .; J: TRBJ1-4; CDR3: CASSLVRGQGEKLFF; DNA: TGTGCCAGCAGCTTAGTGAGGGGACAAGGGGAAAAACTGTTTTTT
V: TRBV5-1; D: TRBD1; J: TRBJ2-1; CDR3: CASSVGTGGRNEQFF; DNA: TGCGCCAGCAGCGTGGGGACAGGGGGAAGGAACGAGCAGTTCTTC
V: TRBV9; D: .; J: TRBJ1-5; CDR3: CASSVAGKDNQPQHF; DNA: TGTGCCAGCAGCGTAGCAGGGAAAGACAATCAGCCCCAGCATTTT
V: TRBV28; D: TRBD1; J: TRBJ2-7; CDR3: CASIPTGTYEQYF; DNA: TGTGCCAGCATTCCGACAGGGACCTACGAGCAGTACTTC
V: TRBV9; D: .; J: TRBJ1-1; CDR3: CASSVAGGREAFF; DNA: TGTGCCAGCAGCGTAGCGGGGGGGAGGGAAGCTTTCTTT
V: TRBV7-9; D: .; J: TRBJ2-3; CDR3: CASSRLSTDTQYF; DNA: TGTGCCAGCAGCAGACTTAGCACAGATACGCAGTATTTT
V: TRBV5-6; D: .; J: TRBJ1-4; CDR3: CASSSFSTRNNEKLFF; DNA: TGTGCCAGCAGCTCCTTTTCGACACGGAATAATGAAAAACTGTTTTTT
V: TRBV2; D: .; J: TRBJ1-1; CDR3: CASSAAGVMNTEAFF; DNA: TGTGCCAGCAGTGCGGCAGGGGTCATGAACACTGAAGCTTTCTTT
V: TRBV18; D: .; J: TRBJ1-1; CDR3: CASSPRQDAEAFF; DNA: TGTGCCAGCTCACCACGACAGGACGCTGAAGCTTTCTTT
V: TRBV28; D: .; J: TRBJ1-1; CDR3: CASILGGNTEAFF; DNA: TGTGCCAGCATCTTGGGGGGGAACACTGAAGCTTTCTTT
V: TRBV5-5; D: .; J: TRBJ1-2; CDR3: CASTYRLLGYTF; DNA: TGTGCCAGCACTTATAGATTGCTCGGCTACACCTTC
V: TRBV6-1; D: .; J: TRBJ1-2; CDR3: CASSKREDYGYTF; DNA: TGTGCCAGCAGTAAAAGGGAGGACTATGGCTACACCTTC
V: TRBV6-5; D: .; J: TRBJ2-1; CDR3: CASRPTGTFYNEQFF; DNA: TGTGCCAGCAGACCCACCGGGACATTCTACAATGAGCAGTTCTTC
V: TRBV11-2; D: .; J: TRBJ1-6; CDR3: CASSPRHNSPLHF; DNA: TGTGCCAGCAGCCCTCGACACAATTCACCCCTCCACTTT
V: TRBV7-9; D: TRBD1; J: TRBJ2-2; CDR3: CASSPHRGLNTGELFF; DNA: TGTGCCAGCAGCCCCCACAGGGGTCTTAACACCGGGGAGCTGTTTTTT
V: TRBV28; D: TRBD1; J: TRBJ1-1; CDR3: CASSLYIRLGQPNTEAFF; DNA: TGTGCCAGCAGTTTATACATCAGGTTGGGACAGCCGAACACTGAAGCTTTCTTT
V: TRBV11-2; D: .; J: TRBJ1-1; CDR3: CASSSPRKAFF; DNA: TGTGCCAGCAGCTCACCTAGGAAAGCTTTCTTT
V: TRBV7-6; D: TRBD2; J: TRBJ2-1; CDR3: CASSPVGTRGQYNEQFF; DNA: TGTGCCAGCAGCCCCGTAGGGACTAGGGGTCAGTACAATGAGCAGTTCTTC
V: TRBV5-4; D: TRBD2; J: TRBJ2-2; CDR3: CASSSALAGAGELFF; DNA: TGTGCCAGCAGCTCGGCACTAGCGGGAGCCGGGGAGCTGTTTTTT
V: TRBV6-1; D: .; J: TRBJ1-5; CDR3: CASSEAGGDSNQPQHF; DNA: TGTGCCAGCAGTGAAGCGGGGGGTGATAGCAATCAGCCCCAGCATTTT
V: TRBV6-6; D: .; J: TRBJ1-2; CDR3: CASSYSGDNGYTF; DNA: TGTGCCAGCAGTTACTCGGGCGACAATGGCTACACCTTC
V: TRBV6-5; D: .; J: TRBJ1-2; CDR3: CASKTDSNYGYTF; DNA: TGTGCCAGCAAAACAGATTCTAACTATGGCTACACCTTC